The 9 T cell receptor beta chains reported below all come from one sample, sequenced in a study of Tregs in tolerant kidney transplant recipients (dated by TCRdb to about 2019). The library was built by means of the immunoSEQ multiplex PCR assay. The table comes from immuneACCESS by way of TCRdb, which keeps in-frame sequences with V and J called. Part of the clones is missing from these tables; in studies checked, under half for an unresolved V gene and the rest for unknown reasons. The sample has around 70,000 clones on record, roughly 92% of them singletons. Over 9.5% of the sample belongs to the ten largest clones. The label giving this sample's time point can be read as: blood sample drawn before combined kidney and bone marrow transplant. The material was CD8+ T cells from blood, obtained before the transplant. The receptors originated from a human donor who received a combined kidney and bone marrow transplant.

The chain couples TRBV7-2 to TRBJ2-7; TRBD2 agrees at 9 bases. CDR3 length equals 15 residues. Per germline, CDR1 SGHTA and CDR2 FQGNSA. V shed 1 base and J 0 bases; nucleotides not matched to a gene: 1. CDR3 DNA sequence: TGTGCCAGCAGCTTAGGACTAGCGGCCTCCTACGAGCAGTACTTC. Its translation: CASSLGLAASYEQYF.

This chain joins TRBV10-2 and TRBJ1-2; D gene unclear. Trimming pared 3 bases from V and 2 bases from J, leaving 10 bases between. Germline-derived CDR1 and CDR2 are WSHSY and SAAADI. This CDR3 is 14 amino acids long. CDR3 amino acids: CASSDLRGNYGYTF. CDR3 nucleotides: TGCGCCAGCAGTGATTTACGCGGAAACTATGGCTACACCTTC.

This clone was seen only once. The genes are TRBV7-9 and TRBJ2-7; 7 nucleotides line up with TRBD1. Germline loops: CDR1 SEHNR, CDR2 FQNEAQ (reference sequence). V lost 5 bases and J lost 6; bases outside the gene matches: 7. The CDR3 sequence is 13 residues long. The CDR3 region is CASSTRQGFEQYF. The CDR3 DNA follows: TGTGCCAGCAGCACCCGACAGGGTTTCGAGCAGTACTTC.

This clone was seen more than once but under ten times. In DNA form, the CDR3 reads TGTGCCAGCATTGGGAGTGGCTACACCTTC. Translating gives CASIGSGYTF. The rearrangement links TRBV2 to TRBJ1-2; D is unclear. The CDR3 totals 10 residues. The germline V gene has CDR1 SNHLY and CDR2 FYNNEI. The V end was cut by 7 bases, the J end by 7 bases, with 7 bases between.

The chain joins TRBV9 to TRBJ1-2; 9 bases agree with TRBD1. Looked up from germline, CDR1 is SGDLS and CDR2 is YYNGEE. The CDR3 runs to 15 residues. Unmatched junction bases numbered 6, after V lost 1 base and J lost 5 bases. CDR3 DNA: TGTGCCAGCAGCGTAAACCGGGACAGGGATTATGGCTACACCTTC. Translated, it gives CASSVNRDRDYGYTF. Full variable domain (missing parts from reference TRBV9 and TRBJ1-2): DSGVTQTPKHLITATGQRVTLRCSPRSGDLSVYWYQQSLDQGLQFLIQYYNGEERAKGNILERFSAQQFPDLHSELNLSSLELGDSALYFCASSVNRDRDYGYTFGSGTRLTVV.

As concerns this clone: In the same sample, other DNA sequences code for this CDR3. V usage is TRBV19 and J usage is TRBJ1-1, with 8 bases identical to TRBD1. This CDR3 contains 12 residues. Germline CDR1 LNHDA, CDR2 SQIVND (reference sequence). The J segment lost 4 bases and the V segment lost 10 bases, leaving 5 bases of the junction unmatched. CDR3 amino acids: CATGQGGTEAFF. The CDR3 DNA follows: TGTGCCACAGGACAGGGTGGCACTGAAGCTTTCTTT.

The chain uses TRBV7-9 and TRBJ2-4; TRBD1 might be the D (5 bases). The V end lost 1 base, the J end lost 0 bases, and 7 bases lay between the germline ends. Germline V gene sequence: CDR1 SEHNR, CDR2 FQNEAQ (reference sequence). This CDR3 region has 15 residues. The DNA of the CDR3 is TGTGCCAGCAGCTTAGTTCAGGGAGCCAAAAACATTCAGTACTTC. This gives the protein CASSLVQGAKNIQYF.

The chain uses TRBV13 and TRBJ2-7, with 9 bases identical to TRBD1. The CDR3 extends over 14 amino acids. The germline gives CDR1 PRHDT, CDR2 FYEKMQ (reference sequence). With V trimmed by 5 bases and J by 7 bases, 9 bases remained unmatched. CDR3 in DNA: TGTGCCAGCAGCCCGGGACAGGGTCTGGGAGAGCAGTACTTC. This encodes CASSPGQGLGEQYF.

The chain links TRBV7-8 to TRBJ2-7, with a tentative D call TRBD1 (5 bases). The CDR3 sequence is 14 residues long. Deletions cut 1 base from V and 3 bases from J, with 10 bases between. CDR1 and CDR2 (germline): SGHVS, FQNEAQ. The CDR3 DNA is TGTGCCAGCAGCTTAGGGGGCAGCTACTACGAGCAGTACTTC. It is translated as CASSLGGSYYEQYF. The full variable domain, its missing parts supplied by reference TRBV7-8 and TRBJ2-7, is GAGVSQSPRYKVAKRGQDVALRCDPISGHVSLFWYQQALGQGPEFLTYFQNEAQLDKSGLPSDRFFAERPEGSVSTLKIQRTQQEDSAVYLCASSLGGSYYEQYFGPGTRLTVT.